This T cell receptor beta chain emerged from a study of cytomegalovirus exposure and HLA in healthy donors. Study-wide results and limits: TRBV6-2, TRBV6-3 and some other V segments were excluded as indistinguishable. CMV serostatus alone was available as immune exposure information. What a later analysis showed was that several of the most significant clusters appeared linked to common viral pathogens. V- and J-gene trimming of TCR beta was linked (in a later analysis) to a missense DCLRE1C variant.

The PCR contained 60 Vbeta and 13 Jbeta primers. This table comes from immunoSEQ multiplex PCR, and its TCRdb copy is limited to in-frame clones, with some not included. The sample yields around 280,000 clones, 70% to 90% seen once. Trimming took 5 bases from V and 7 from J; bases not matched to a gene: 6. The CDR3 extends over 16 amino acids. Germline V gives CDR1 PRHDT, CDR2 FYEKMQ (reference sequence). As for this clone: What it binds is unknown.

The V and J genes are TRBV13 and TRBJ2-1; TRBD2 aligns across 15 bases. The specimen sequenced was PBMCs. This clonotype was obtained from a woman aged 18-29 years in good health and CMV-seronegative. This chain's CDR3 is CASSAWTSGGGNEQFF. The CDR3 DNA reads TGTGCCAGCAGCGCATGGACTAGCGGGGGGGGGAATGAGCAGTTCTTC.